Listed below are T cell receptor beta chains from one sample, sequenced in a study of CD8 T cells in ankylosing spondylitis. TCRdb called the 5' RACE reads again in MiXCR, with one record for every CDR3 protein. This table holds about 250,000 distinct CDR3 sequences, about 10% found once. The sample was blood, either unsorted or a sorted T cell fraction (not recorded which). These receptors were collected from a male donor with ankylosing spondylitis or in good health (not recorded which). CDR3s include the opening cysteine and the closing phenylalanine or tryptophan. The order of the fields is V gene, J gene, D gene, CDR3 protein. A D gene is named only where the DNA matches it firmly.

>TRBV5-6|TRBJ1-2|-
CASSPLGSGGYTF
>TRBV12-3/TRBV12-4|TRBJ2-1|TRBD2
CASRFSGGGFNEQFF
>TRBV10-3|TRBJ1-1|-
CAISSWQAGGMNTEAFF
>TRBV12-3/TRBV12-4|TRBJ2-1|TRBD2
CASSSPRERGSSYNEQFF
>TRBV12-3/TRBV12-4|TRBJ1-2|TRBD1
CASSPTPTGGYGYTF
>TRBV2|TRBJ2-2|-
CASNLDRTNTGELFF
>TRBV7-2|TRBJ2-3|-
CASSLTSAPADTQYF
>TRBV29-1|TRBJ1-1|-
CSVEDTQIMNTEAFF
>TRBV20-1|TRBJ2-1|TRBD2
CSARYRTSGGANEQFF
>TRBV5-1|TRBJ1-1|-
CASSFSLGNTEAFF
>TRBV28|TRBJ2-3|-
CASSPSGPGTQYF
>TRBV10-3|TRBJ1-2|TRBD1
CAISEAGQSYGYTF
>TRBV30|TRBJ2-5|TRBD1
CAWRSRGTGKETQYF
>TRBV5-1|TRBJ2-3|-
CASSLETRVADTQYF
>TRBV2|TRBJ1-6|-
CASSEMGRPDSPLHF
>TRBV20-1|TRBJ1-1|-
CSARGPRAFF
>TRBV7-2|TRBJ2-5|-
CASSNANWAGWGETQYF
>TRBV12-3/TRBV12-4|TRBJ1-5|-
CASSKGGSDRLSF
>TRBV12-3/TRBV12-4|TRBJ2-7|-
CASGHDGSYEQYF
>TRBV6-1|TRBJ1-6|TRBD1
CASSRGQEPAPLHF
>TRBV7-2|TRBJ2-3|TRBD2
CASSRLGGGVDTDTQYF
>TRBV7-9|TRBJ1-1|-
CASSLHSLSGTEAFF
>TRBV18|TRBJ2-3|-
CASSPPTTDTQYF
>TRBV7-9|TRBJ2-5|-
CASTNPGQKETQYF
>TRBV18|TRBJ1-6|-
CASSPIQQGLNSPLHF
>TRBV11-2|TRBJ2-6|TRBD2
CASSRSSGGFNSGANVLTF
>TRBV4-1|TRBJ2-1|TRBD2
CASSQPSPGTSGIIGAYNEQFF
>TRBV20-1|TRBJ1-3|TRBD1
CSARGPDGTGSGNTIYF
>TRBV20-1|TRBJ1-2|-
CSARGGARRIRGYTF
>TRBV5-1|TRBJ2-6|-
CASSLAGYEELPSTGANVLTF
>TRBV5-1|TRBJ1-2|-
CASSLEGLDYGYTF
>TRBV7-2|TRBJ2-5|TRBD2
CASALASGRETQYF
>TRBV18|TRBJ2-4|-
CASSRLPLAKNIQYF
>TRBV7-9|TRBJ1-1|-
CASSLGAGKAEAFF
>TRBV5-4|TRBJ2-7|-
CASSLPGQPYEQYF
>TRBV27|TRBJ2-1|-
CASSFKAESYNEQFF